These T cell receptor beta chains were read from a single sample in a study of STAT5B mutations in CD4+ large granular lymphocyte leukemia. The assay was immunoSEQ multiplex PCR, and TCRdb's table has in-frame clones only and misses some. The sample records about 31,000 clones, 70% to 90% being singletons. Sequences were obtained from CD4+ T cells from blood buffy coats. All receptors derive from a human donor in good health. Each CDR3 is given with its conserved first and last residue. Each record gives: clone size, D gene, V gene, J gene, CDR3 length, CDR3 DNA, CDR3 protein. D genes are given only for firm matches. Where a row states a size, it is once, few, many or the class of an expanded clone; other rows omit it.

clone_size: -; d_call: -; v_call: TRBV28; j_call: TRBJ1-1; cdr3_length: 14; cdr3_nt: TGTGCCAGCAGATTGGGAGACAGGAACACTGAAGCTTTCTTT; cdr3_aa: CASRLGDRNTEAFF
clone_size: -; d_call: -; v_call: TRBV4-1; j_call: TRBJ2-7; cdr3_length: 15; cdr3_nt: TGCGCCAGCAGCCAAGATCCGGGACTCGACTACGAGCAGTACTTC; cdr3_aa: CASSQDPGLDYEQYF
clone_size: -; d_call: -; v_call: TRBV7-8; j_call: TRBJ1-4; cdr3_length: 17; cdr3_nt: TGTGCCAGCAGCGGAAGGCAGCTCGGTGCAACTAATGAAAAACTGTTTTTT; cdr3_aa: CASSGRQLGATNEKLFF
clone_size: once; d_call: -; v_call: TRBV19; j_call: TRBJ1-1; cdr3_length: 14; cdr3_nt: TGTGCCAGTAGTTTTGGAGCGGGGGACACTGAAGCTTTCTTT; cdr3_aa: CASSFGAGDTEAFF
clone_size: -; d_call: -; v_call: TRBV11-2; j_call: TRBJ2-7; cdr3_length: 14; cdr3_nt: TGTGCCAGCAGTTACGCCGGGCAGACCTACGAGCAGTACTTC; cdr3_aa: CASSYAGQTYEQYF
clone_size: -; d_call: TRBD1; v_call: TRBV10-3; j_call: TRBJ2-3; cdr3_length: 13; cdr3_nt: TGTGCCATCGGAGACAGGGGACCAGATACGCAGTATTTT; cdr3_aa: CAIGDRGPDTQYF
clone_size: -; d_call: -; v_call: TRBV7-9; j_call: TRBJ2-1; cdr3_length: 16; cdr3_nt: TGTGCCAGCAGCTTACTGGCAGGGCGAGAGTACAATGAGCAGTTCTTC; cdr3_aa: CASSLLAGREYNEQFF
clone_size: -; d_call: -; v_call: TRBV6-1; j_call: TRBJ2-1; cdr3_length: 15; cdr3_nt: TGTGCCAGCGGTCCGGGACTTCGCTCCTACAATGAGCAGTTCTTC; cdr3_aa: CASGPGLRSYNEQFF
clone_size: -; d_call: -; v_call: TRBV6-1; j_call: TRBJ2-1; cdr3_length: 11; cdr3_nt: TGTGCCAGCATCAGAGTTTCTGAGCAGTTCTTC; cdr3_aa: CASIRVSEQFF
clone_size: few; d_call: -; v_call: TRBV16; j_call: TRBJ1-3; cdr3_length: 13; cdr3_nt: TGTGCCAGCAGAGGAACCTCTGGAAACACCATATATTTT; cdr3_aa: CASRGTSGNTIYF
clone_size: once; d_call: TRBD1; v_call: TRBV28; j_call: TRBJ1-1; cdr3_length: 14; cdr3_nt: TGTGCCAGCAGCTTTAGGGGGCGGGACACTGAAGCTTTCTTT; cdr3_aa: CASSFRGRDTEAFF
clone_size: -; d_call: -; v_call: TRBV6-1; j_call: TRBJ1-2; cdr3_length: 14; cdr3_nt: TGTGCCAGCAGTGAATATGTGGGGGCCTATGGCTACACCTTC; cdr3_aa: CASSEYVGAYGYTF
clone_size: -; d_call: TRBD2; v_call: TRBV27; j_call: TRBJ2-1; cdr3_length: 17; cdr3_nt: TGTGCCAGCAGTAGAGGGTGGGAGGGCCTCTTCGGGAATGAGCAGTTCTTC; cdr3_aa: CASSRGWEGLFGNEQFF
clone_size: -; d_call: -; v_call: TRBV15; j_call: TRBJ2-3; cdr3_length: 20; cdr3_nt: TGTGCCACCAGCAGAGATAGGAAAATGGGAGGAGGGACACTCCTCCATACGCAGTATTTT; cdr3_aa: CATSRDRKMGGGTLLHTQYF
clone_size: -; d_call: -; v_call: TRBV19; j_call: TRBJ1-5; cdr3_length: 11; cdr3_nt: TGTGCCAGTAGCGGGGGACAGCCCCAGCATTTT; cdr3_aa: CASSGGQPQHF
clone_size: -; d_call: -; v_call: TRBV7-9; j_call: TRBJ2-5; cdr3_length: 15; cdr3_nt: TGTGCCAGCAGCTTAGCGGAGGGCGTCCAAGAGACCCAGTACTTC; cdr3_aa: CASSLAEGVQETQYF
clone_size: -; d_call: TRBD1; v_call: TRBV15; j_call: TRBJ1-2; cdr3_length: 15; cdr3_nt: TGTGCCACCAGCAGAGACATCCCAGGGGGAGATGGCTACACCTTC; cdr3_aa: CATSRDIPGGDGYTF
clone_size: -; d_call: TRBD2; v_call: TRBV19; j_call: TRBJ2-1; cdr3_length: 15; cdr3_nt: TGTGCCAGTAGTATGCCGCTAGCGGGAGAGGCTGAGCAGTTCTTC; cdr3_aa: CASSMPLAGEAEQFF
clone_size: once; d_call: -; v_call: TRBV5-4; j_call: TRBJ2-5; cdr3_length: 13; cdr3_nt: TGTGCCAGCAGCCCGGAACCCCAAGAGACCCAGTACTTC; cdr3_aa: CASSPEPQETQYF
clone_size: -; d_call: TRBD2; v_call: TRBV15; j_call: TRBJ2-1; cdr3_length: 16; cdr3_nt: TGTGCCACCAGCAGCCGGACTAGCGGTTGGTACAATGAGCAGTTCTTC; cdr3_aa: CATSSRTSGWYNEQFF
clone_size: -; d_call: TRBD1; v_call: TRBV7-3; j_call: TRBJ2-1; cdr3_length: 14; cdr3_nt: TGTGCCAGCAGCCCGGACAGGGACTACAATGAGCAGTTCTTC; cdr3_aa: CASSPDRDYNEQFF
clone_size: -; d_call: -; v_call: TRBV4-1; j_call: TRBJ2-3; cdr3_length: 13; cdr3_nt: TGCGCCAGCAGCCAAGATTATGGAGATACGCAGTATTTT; cdr3_aa: CASSQDYGDTQYF
clone_size: -; d_call: -; v_call: TRBV9; j_call: TRBJ2-1; cdr3_length: 16; cdr3_nt: TGTGCCAGCAGCGTCCCCGGGACATCAACCTACAATGAGCAGTTCTTC; cdr3_aa: CASSVPGTSTYNEQFF
clone_size: once; d_call: -; v_call: TRBV10-3; j_call: TRBJ2-3; cdr3_length: 11; cdr3_nt: TGTGCCATCAGTGACCCAGATACGCAGTATTTT; cdr3_aa: CAISDPDTQYF
clone_size: once; d_call: TRBD1; v_call: TRBV25-1; j_call: TRBJ2-5; cdr3_length: 12; cdr3_nt: TGCGCGACAGGGGGCGCGGGGGAGACCCAGTACTTC; cdr3_aa: CATGGAGETQYF
clone_size: -; d_call: TRBD1; v_call: TRBV11-2; j_call: TRBJ1-1; cdr3_length: 14; cdr3_nt: TGTGCCAGCAGCTTACAAAACAGGGGTGCTGAAGCTTTCTTT; cdr3_aa: CASSLQNRGAEAFF
clone_size: -; d_call: -; v_call: TRBV5-1; j_call: TRBJ2-6; cdr3_length: 15; cdr3_nt: TGCGCCAGCAGCTCCCAGGGTTCTGGGGCCAACGTCCTGACTTTC; cdr3_aa: CASSSQGSGANVLTF
clone_size: -; d_call: -; v_call: TRBV7-9; j_call: TRBJ1-4; cdr3_length: 12; cdr3_nt: TGTGCCAGCAGCTTAGAGGGAGAAAAACTGTTTTTT; cdr3_aa: CASSLEGEKLFF
clone_size: -; d_call: -; v_call: TRBV7-2; j_call: TRBJ2-5; cdr3_length: 16; cdr3_nt: TGTGCCAGCAGCTCCAGGTGGGGTGAGGGTAAAGAGACCCAGTACTTC; cdr3_aa: CASSSRWGEGKETQYF
clone_size: -; d_call: TRBD1; v_call: TRBV6-6; j_call: TRBJ1-2; cdr3_length: 16; cdr3_nt: TGTGCCAGCAGTTACTCGAGCTTCACAGGGGGTGATGGCTACACCTTC; cdr3_aa: CASSYSSFTGGDGYTF
clone_size: once; d_call: -; v_call: TRBV11-2; j_call: TRBJ1-4; cdr3_length: 16; cdr3_nt: TGTGCCAGCAGCTTAAGGGAGTCCAGGTTTAATGAAAAACTGTTTTTT; cdr3_aa: CASSLRESRFNEKLFF
clone_size: -; d_call: TRBD1; v_call: TRBV7-9; j_call: TRBJ1-5; cdr3_length: 15; cdr3_nt: TGTGCCAGCAGCTTAGACAGGGGAAGCAATCAGCCCCAGCATTTT; cdr3_aa: CASSLDRGSNQPQHF
clone_size: -; d_call: -; v_call: TRBV19; j_call: TRBJ2-2; cdr3_length: 14; cdr3_nt: TGTGCCAGCAGAAGGACGGTTAACACCGGGGAGCTGTTTTTT; cdr3_aa: CASRRTVNTGELFF
clone_size: -; d_call: -; v_call: TRBV19; j_call: TRBJ1-5; cdr3_length: 12; cdr3_nt: TGTGCCAGTAGTACAGGGTTTCAGCCCCAGCATTTT; cdr3_aa: CASSTGFQPQHF
clone_size: -; d_call: -; v_call: TRBV7-2; j_call: TRBJ1-2; cdr3_length: 13; cdr3_nt: TGTGCCAGCAGCCCGGACAATAACTATGGCTACACCTTC; cdr3_aa: CASSPDNNYGYTF
clone_size: -; d_call: TRBD1; v_call: TRBV13; j_call: TRBJ1-2; cdr3_length: 17; cdr3_nt: TGTGCCAGCAGCCCTTCCCCGGGACAGGGACAGAGCTATGGCTACACCTTC; cdr3_aa: CASSPSPGQGQSYGYTF
clone_size: once; d_call: TRBD1; v_call: TRBV30; j_call: TRBJ1-2; cdr3_length: 15; cdr3_nt: TGTGCCTGGAGTGTACCCGGACAGGGAAACTATGGCTACACCTTC; cdr3_aa: CAWSVPGQGNYGYTF
clone_size: -; d_call: TRBD2; v_call: TRBV5-1; j_call: TRBJ2-3; cdr3_length: 17; cdr3_nt: TGCGCCAGCAGCTTGTCCCTAAGCGGGACTAGCACAGATACGCAGTATTTT; cdr3_aa: CASSLSLSGTSTDTQYF
clone_size: -; d_call: -; v_call: TRBV15; j_call: TRBJ1-5; cdr3_length: 13; cdr3_nt: TGTGCCACCAGCCGCGAGGCGGGCCAGCCCCAGCATTTT; cdr3_aa: CATSREAGQPQHF
clone_size: -; d_call: -; v_call: TRBV6-6; j_call: TRBJ1-1; cdr3_length: 16; cdr3_nt: TGTGCCAGCAGTTACTCGAATGCCCCGGGTGGCACTGAAGCTTTCTTT; cdr3_aa: CASSYSNAPGGTEAFF
clone_size: -; d_call: -; v_call: TRBV6-5; j_call: TRBJ1-2; cdr3_length: 15; cdr3_nt: TGTGCCAGCAGTTACTCGAGACGGACGGGCTATGGCTACACCTTC; cdr3_aa: CASSYSRRTGYGYTF
clone_size: -; d_call: TRBD1; v_call: TRBV6-1; j_call: TRBJ1-3; cdr3_length: 14; cdr3_nt: TGTGCCAGCAGGACAGGGAGCTCTGGAAACACCATATATTTT; cdr3_aa: CASRTGSSGNTIYF
clone_size: -; d_call: -; v_call: TRBV7-6; j_call: TRBJ1-1; cdr3_length: 16; cdr3_nt: TGTGCCAGCAGCTTAGGGCGGTTTGCGATCAACACTGAAGCTTTCTTT; cdr3_aa: CASSLGRFAINTEAFF
clone_size: -; d_call: -; v_call: TRBV29-1; j_call: TRBJ2-1; cdr3_length: 13; cdr3_nt: TGCAGCGTTCCCAGGGTTTCCTACAATGAGCAGTTCTTC; cdr3_aa: CSVPRVSYNEQFF
clone_size: -; d_call: TRBD2; v_call: TRBV28; j_call: TRBJ2-1; cdr3_length: 21; cdr3_nt: TGTGCCAGCAGTTTAAACAGGTGGTCTAGCGGGAGTGGACCTCCCTACAATGAGCAGTTCTTC; cdr3_aa: CASSLNRWSSGSGPPYNEQFF